The 9 T cell receptor beta chains below were found in one sample sequenced in a study of T cell responses to AZD1222 COVID-19 vaccine. Produced via immunoSEQ multiplex PCR; TCRdb's table is partial and in-frame only. The sample has roughly 99,000 clones; around 91% are singletons. The sequenced sample was peripheral blood, obtained on day 0 of AZD1222 vaccination. These receptors were obtained from an adult in good health.

V and J are TRBV14 and TRBJ2-1; the D call may be TRBD1 or TRBD2 (6 bases each). The CDR3 runs to 18 residues. Trimming pared 6 bases from V and 6 bases from J, leaving 27 bases between. The germline gives CDR1 SGHDN, CDR2 FVKESK. CDR3 sequence (DNA): TGTGCCAGCAGTCTGCGCCCACCCACAGGGAGGCGGACCAATGAGCAGTTCTTC. This translates into CASSLRPPTGRRTNEQFF.

This rearrangement joins TRBV4-3 to TRBJ2-3; either TRBD1 or TRBD2 may supply D (5 bases each). V was trimmed by 0 bases and J by 2 bases, leaving 15 bases between them. CDR1 is LGHNA and CDR2 is YSLEER in the germline V gene. The CDR3 length is 17 residues. CDR3 sequence (DNA): TGCGCCAGCAGCCAAGATTTTGGGGGTTTGATCACAGATACGCAGTATTTT. Amino acids: CASSQDFGGLITDTQYF.

The chain is built from TRBV7-2 and TRBJ1-1; D possibly corresponds to TRBD1 (6 bases). Germline values: CDR1 SGHTA, CDR2 FQGNSA. Between the trimmed V and J ends, which lost 5 bases and 1 base, there was a span of 11 bases. The CDR3 contains 14 residues. The CDR3 sequence is CASSPRGANTEAFF. The CDR3 nucleotides are TGTGCCAGCAGCCCCCGGGGGGCGAACACTGAAGCTTTCTTT.

This clone appeared once. This rearrangement joins TRBV5-1 to TRBJ1-1; 9 bases align to TRBD1. Germline-derived CDR1 and CDR2 are SGHRS and YFSETQ. The CDR3 length is 15 residues. Germline trimming cut 4 bases from V and 4 bases from J; bases unmatched to any gene: 8. In DNA form, the CDR3 reads TGCGCCAGCAGCGTACAGCCGGGACAGGGCACTGAAGCTTTCTTT. It encodes CASSVQPGQGTEAFF.

This rearrangement joins TRBV7-2 to TRBJ2-5; weak D call: TRBD2 (7 bases). Germline loops: CDR1 SGHTA, CDR2 FQGNSA. This CDR3 contains 17 residues. Trimming shortened V by 4 bases and J by 5 bases, and 23 bases separated the two germline ends. The CDR3 here is CASSSQRGGTLLETQYF. CDR3 nucleotides: TGTGCCAGCAGCTCACAGAGGGGGGGGACTCTGCTCGAGACCCAGTACTTC.

The chain links TRBV5-1 to TRBJ2-3, with TRBD2 matching 7 bases. V was pared by 4 bases and J by 8 bases, with 7 bases of the junction left unmatched. This CDR3 is built from 13 residues. Germline V gene data show CDR1 as SGHRS and CDR2 as YFSETQ. CDR3 region: CASSPGPGGTQYF. In DNA, the CDR3 is TGCGCCAGCAGCCCGGGCCCGGGGGGTACGCAGTATTTT.

The V gene is TRBV19, the J gene TRBJ2-7; D uncertain. V gave up 4 bases and J gave up 1 base, with 5 bases separating them. Germline values: CDR1 LNHDA, CDR2 SQIVND (reference sequence). The CDR3 is made up of 12 amino acids. The CDR3 nucleotides read TGTGCCAGTAGTACAGTGTCCTACGAGCAGTACTTC. Its protein product is CASSTVSYEQYF.

V and J are TRBV19 and TRBJ2-2; 12 nucleotides match TRBD2. The CDR3 loop spans 18 amino acids. J gave up 1 base and V 1 base, and 4 bases lay outside the gene matches. The germline CDR1 and CDR2 sequences are LNHDA and SQIVND (reference sequence). CDR3 DNA sequence: TGTGCCAGTAGTATAGTACTAGCGGGGGGCGTGAACACCGGGGAGCTGTTTTTT. Protein sequence: CASSIVLAGGVNTGELFF.

This clone has only one observation. V and J are TRBV7-8 and TRBJ1-3, with TRBD1 matching over 7 bases. Per the germline V gene, CDR1 is SGHVS and CDR2 is FQNEAQ. The CDR3 totals 16 residues. The V and J ends lost 5 bases and 5 bases, in that order; junction bases with no gene match: 12. In DNA, the CDR3 is TGTGCCAGCAGCCCCGGGGGACAGCATTATAGAAACACCATATATTTT. Translating gives CASSPGGQHYRNTIYF. The variable domain in full, completed from reference TRBV7-8 and TRBJ1-3, reads GAGVSQSPRYKVAKRGQDVALRCDPISGHVSLFWYQQALGQGPEFLTYFQNEAQLDKSGLPSDRFFAERPEGSVSTLKIQRTQQEDSAVYLCASSPGGQHYRNTIYFGEGSWLTVV.